These T cell receptor beta chains were read from a single sample in a study of identifying expanded T cells in peripheral blood. Profiling relied on immunoSEQ multiplex PCR, and the TCRdb table lists in-frame clones only, not all of them. The top ten hold approximately 18% of the sample, which has around 78,000 clones, almost 85% seen once. Sequenced material: blood. The receptors come from a person aged 18 to 75 in good health. CDR3s include the opening cysteine and the closing phenylalanine or tryptophan. D genes are given only for firm matches. Some rows have no size entry. The others give once, few or many, or a class for an expanded clone.

d_gene	abundance	v_gene	j_gene	CDR3aa	CDR3nt
.	.	TRBV6-5	TRBJ2-5	CASSGRGAQETQYF	TGTGCCAGCTCGGGGAGGGGGGCCCAAGAGACCCAGTACTTC
.	.	TRBV28	TRBJ1-1	CASSLGPGERENTEAFF	TGTGCCAGCAGTTTGGGCCCTGGGGAAAGAGAGAACACTGAAGCTTTCTTT
TRBD2	.	TRBV4-3	TRBJ2-3	CASSHYSGRVSDTQYF	TGCGCCAGCAGCCATTATAGCGGGAGGGTCTCAGATACGCAGTATTTT
.	.	TRBV19	TRBJ2-7	CASSIGPGTYEQYF	TGTGCCAGTAGTATTGGGCCAGGAACCTACGAGCAGTACTTC
TRBD2	.	TRBV7-8	TRBJ2-7	CASSLRLAGTYEQYF	TGTGCCAGCAGCTTACGCCTAGCGGGAACCTACGAGCAGTACTTC
.	few	TRBV28	TRBJ1-4	CASSLGGGTTNEKLFF	TGTGCCAGCAGTTTAGGCGGGGGAACAACTAATGAAAAACTGTTTTTT
TRBD1	.	TRBV29-1	TRBJ2-7	CSVVRGRDSSYEQYF	TGCAGCGTTGTGCGTGGCCGGGACAGCTCCTACGAGCAGTACTTC
.	.	TRBV7-3	TRBJ2-1	CASSLAAIDNEQFF	TGTGCCAGCAGCTTAGCGGCCATAGACAATGAGCAGTTCTTC
TRBD1	once	TRBV18	TRBJ2-5	CASSPGNRGLETQYF	TGTGCCAGCTCACCAGGAAACAGGGGGCTGGAGACCCAGTACTTC
.	once	TRBV6-5	TRBJ2-2	CASRSRATGELFF	TGTGCCAGCAGATCCAGGGCCACCGGGGAGCTGTTTTTT